One T cell receptor beta chain is described in this entry. This clonotype was observed many times. Its specific antigen is unknown. No quality values exist for individual bases; no much larger clone is one base distant. These data belong to a study of T-cell memory formation after mild COVID-19 (dated by TCRdb to the early 2020s). As for the study more broadly: TCR sequence clusters from the two donors were largely donor specific. Longitudinal TCRalpha and TCRbeta repertoire sequencing tracked T-cell clones expanding and contracting after mild COVID-19 in a couple of donors. The cohort was made up of two young adult volunteers, one female and one male, who were previously healthy. The paper as a whole reports these results and caveats: Contracting CD4+ clones appeared mostly in the CM and EM memory subsets, whereas CD8+ clones were enriched in EMRA. Only a couple of mild cases were covered by the study, and larger cohorts that include severe cases with pre-infection samples were considered necessary. Clones that contracted from day 15 to 85 showed balanced CD4/CD8 phenotypes, whereas a second wave of clones that expanded from day 15 to 37 leaned towards CD4+. Some responding clones were detected in pre-infection memory, suggesting pre-existing cross-reactive memory T cells joined the SARS-CoV-2 response. SARS-CoV-2 specificity was not confirmed for the second-wave clones peaking on day 37.

Ficoll-Paque density gradient centrifugation was used to isolate PBMCs. CDR1 SGHKS and CDR2 YYEKEE were looked up in the germline V gene (reference sequence). The cysteine opens and the phenylalanine closes a CDR3 of 11 amino acids. Only the CDR3 DNA is retained, 33 bases long and in frame from the first base. The junction carries 6 bases between V and J, which are trimmed by 4 bases and 4 bases respectively. Sequencer: Illumina NovaSeq 6000. Using 5'RACE with constant-segment primers, TCRalpha and TCRbeta cDNA libraries were constructed, with sample barcodes and unique molecular identifiers added in the process. Trizol reagent was used to extract RNA from every sample. The libraries were amplified in two PCR steps, and the second step added a second sample barcode and Illumina TruSeq adapters. Libraries were sequenced on an Illumina NovaSeq with 2 x 150 bp paired-end reads. For the original study's pipeline: The reads were demultiplexed and collapsed into UMI-guided consensus sequences using migec v1.2.7. Using mixcr v2.1.11, the UMI consensuses were aligned to TRA and TRB V and J templates and assembled into clonotypes. Clonotypes were classified as expanded or contracted when called significant by both edgeR and NoisET, with noise models trained on biological replicates. For edgeR calls, the thresholds were a false discovery rate-adjusted p below 0.01 and a log2 fold-change of 1. As an exploratory analysis of dynamics, max-normalized trajectories of the 1000 most abundant clonotypes were examined by PCA with hierarchical clustering. Separately sequenced CD4+ and CD8+ repertoires were used to assign the CD4 or CD8 phenotype of responding clones. TCRdb handled the public reads itself, with Q25 trimming in fastp and clone calling in MiXCR, and kept productive beta chains. Here each entry gathers all rows of one CDR3 protein and keeps the most common genes and DNA. The V and J calls here are based on TCRdb, not the publication. The sample records under 200,000 distinct CDR3 sequences, roughly 10% of which are singletons. 3.5% to 4% of the sample is taken by the ten largest.

Material: PBMCs or a T cell subset sorted from them (not recorded which). This receptor was obtained from a young man who had mild COVID-19 (a few samples of this study predate the infection). The sample titles of this study are shuffled in the database, so cell type and time point are left out; the donor was told from shared clones. The chain is made from TRBV5-5 and TRBJ2-7, with no D gene named confidently. The CDR3 sequence is CASSAGYEQYF. At the DNA level, the sequence is TGTGCCAGCAGCGCAGGATACGAGCAGTACTTC.